What follows are 23 T cell receptor beta chains derived from one specimen sequenced in a study of monozygotic twins with inflammatory bowel disease. One entry per CDR3 protein, without DNA, is what TCRdb gives after re-calling the 5' RACE reads. This table holds about 380,000 distinct CDR3 sequences. The sequencing sample was made of blood. These receptors were obtained from a human donor with ulcerative colitis or Crohn's disease, or a healthy co-twin of an affected twin (not recorded which).

The chain employs TRBV24-1 and TRBJ2-5; with no DNA, the TCRdb D assignment of TRBD1 cannot be verified. This CDR3 is 14 amino acids long. Germline CDR1 reads KGHDR; CDR2 reads SFDVKD. CDR3: CATSDTGQQETQYF.

The chain carries TRBV10-3 and TRBJ2-5; as DNA is missing, the TRBD1 call by TCRdb cannot be tested. Germline values: CDR1 ENHRY, CDR2 SYGVKD. The CDR3 is 14 amino acids. The CDR3 protein is CAISGPGGAETQYF.

The chain employs TRBV11-2 and TRBJ2-1; TCRdb reports TRBD1, a call that lacks DNA to check it against. Germline CDR1 and CDR2: SGHAT and FQNNGV. The CDR3 consists of 14 residues. The CDR3 loop reads CASSPGPNYNEQFF.

The chain is built from TRBV6-1 and TRBJ2-7. The V gene's germline CDR1 is MNHNS and CDR2 SASEGT. CDR3 length: 12 residues. The chain's CDR3 is CASSESDYEQYF.

The chain combines TRBV9 with TRBJ2-4; the D call of TRBD1 rests on TCRdb alone, since no DNA is present to check it. The CDR3 loop spans 14 amino acids. In germline, CDR1 is SGDLS, CDR2 YYNGEE. The CDR3: CASSVGGAKNIQYF.

CDR3 amino acids: CASSPSSGESTDTQYF. The chain recombines TRBV27 with TRBJ2-3; TCRdb designates TRBD2, a call that cannot be tested without DNA. This CDR3 region has 16 residues. Germline V gives CDR1 MNHEY, CDR2 SMNVEV (reference sequence).

The rearrangement joins TRBV10-3 to TRBJ2-7; TCRdb lists TRBD1, though no DNA is available to test this call. Germline V gives CDR1 ENHRY, CDR2 SYGVKD. This CDR3 comprises 16 residues. The chain's CDR3 is CAISESGGARDYEQYF.

The chain couples TRBV11-3 to TRBJ2-2; TCRdb picks TRBD1, but there is no DNA to check that call. Germline V gene lookup returns CDR1 SGHNT and CDR2 YENEEA. The CDR3 is made up of 17 amino acids. CDR3 sequence: CASSLRPGQGDTGELFF.

The chain combines TRBV9 with TRBJ2-1; with no DNA, the TCRdb D assignment of TRBD1 cannot be verified. The CDR3 loop spans 13 amino acids. CDR1 is SGDLS, CDR2 YYNGEE, per germline. CDR3 loop: CASDPGAGGQQFF.

The chain combines TRBV10-3 with TRBJ2-5; there is no DNA to check the TCRdb D call of TRBD1. The CDR3 extends over 15 amino acids. Germline assignment: CDR1 ENHRY and CDR2 SYGVKD. The CDR3 here is CAISEPGTEQETQYF.

CDR3 residues: CASSQVPSRQGFLSPLHF. V gene TRBV4-3 combines with J gene TRBJ1-6; the TCRdb D gene call, TRBD1, has no DNA to confirm it. Germline CDR1 LGHNA, CDR2 YSLEER. The CDR3 sequence is 18 residues long.

V and J are TRBV6-2 or TRBV6-3 and TRBJ1-1; without DNA, the TCRdb call of TRBD1 cannot be checked. Germline lookup yields CDR1 MNHEY and CDR2 SVGEGT. The CDR3 has 19 amino acids. CDR3 region: CASSYSVDREGGMNTEAFF.

V usage is TRBV20-1 and J usage is TRBJ1-2. The CDR3 sequence is 15 residues long. Germline V gene lookup returns CDR1 DFQATT and CDR2 SNEGSKA (reference sequence). Here the CDR3 reads CSARPFIVVGQGYTF.

The chain joins TRBV20-1 to TRBJ1-4; TCRdb's D call, TRBD1, is unchecked because there is no DNA. The CDR3 is made up of 14 amino acids. Germline CDR1 reads DFQATT; CDR2 reads SNEGSKA (reference sequence). This CDR3 reads CSASGGDGSEKLFF.

The chain recombines TRBV6-2 or TRBV6-3 with TRBJ2-2; the TCRdb call, TRBD2, lacks DNA for checking. CDR3 length equals 14 residues. CDR1 and CDR2 from the germline V gene are MNHEY and SVGEGT. CDR3 in amino acids: CASSPPTNTGELFF.

The V and J genes are TRBV4-2 and TRBJ1-2; as DNA is missing, the TRBD1 call by TCRdb cannot be tested. CDR3 length equals 15 residues. Germline V gives CDR1 LGHNA, CDR2 YNFKEQ. The CDR3 reads CASSQDRVLNYGYTF.

The chain joins TRBV4-1 to TRBJ2-7; no DNA is available, so the TRBD2 call from TCRdb remains unchecked. The CDR3 runs to 16 residues. Germline V gene lookup returns CDR1 MGHRA and CDR2 YSYEKL. CDR3 protein: CASSPDPLTSSYEQYF.

The chain is built from TRBV3-1 and TRBJ2-3; the D gene TCRdb calls, TRBD2, cannot be checked with no DNA. The CDR3 has 15 amino acids. Germline-derived CDR1 and CDR2 are LGHDT and YNNKEL (reference sequence). This CDR3 is CASSATSDYTDTQYF.

The rearrangement joins TRBV5-1 to TRBJ1-6; TCRdb proposes TRBD1, but this gene call is untestable without DNA. The CDR3 contains 19 residues. Germline assignment: CDR1 SGHRS and CDR2 YFSETQ. The CDR3 loop is CASSLVGRGGKSYNSPLHF. The entire variable domain, with the rest obtained from reference TRBV5-1 and TRBJ1-6, is as follows: KAGVTQTPRYLIKTRGQQVTLSCSPISGHRSVSWYQQTPGQGLQFLFEYFSETQRNKGNFPGRFSGRQFSNSRSEMNVSTLELGDSALYLCASSLVGRGGKSYNSPLHFGNGTRLTVT.

This chain links TRBV12-3 or TRBV12-4 with TRBJ2-1. There are 16 residues in the CDR3. This CDR3 is CASSARAGSSYNEQFF.

The chain uses TRBV24-1 and TRBJ2-3. The CDR3 is 12 residues long. Germline CDR1 is KGHDR and CDR2 is SFDVKD. CDR3 in amino acids: CATSDPNDTQYF.

The rearrangement joins TRBV3-1 to TRBJ1-2; TCRdb gives TRBD1 as the D gene, but with no DNA this cannot be confirmed. The CDR3 extends over 15 amino acids. Germline V CDR1 and CDR2: LGHDT, YNNKEL (reference sequence). The CDR3 protein is CASSQNRGQNYGYTF. Full variable domain (remainder filled in from reference TRBV3-1 and TRBJ1-2): DTAVSQTPKYLVTQMGNDKSIKCEQNLGHDTMYWYKQDSKKFLKIMFSYNNKELIINETVPNRFSPKSPDKAHLNLHINSLELGDSAVYFCASSQNRGQNYGYTFGSGTRLTVV.

The genes are TRBV20-1 and TRBJ2-1; TCRdb designates TRBD1, a call that cannot be tested without DNA. The CDR3 extends over 11 amino acids. The V gene's germline CDR1 is DFQATT and CDR2 SNEGSKA (reference sequence). CDR3 in amino acids: CSAAGYNEQFF.